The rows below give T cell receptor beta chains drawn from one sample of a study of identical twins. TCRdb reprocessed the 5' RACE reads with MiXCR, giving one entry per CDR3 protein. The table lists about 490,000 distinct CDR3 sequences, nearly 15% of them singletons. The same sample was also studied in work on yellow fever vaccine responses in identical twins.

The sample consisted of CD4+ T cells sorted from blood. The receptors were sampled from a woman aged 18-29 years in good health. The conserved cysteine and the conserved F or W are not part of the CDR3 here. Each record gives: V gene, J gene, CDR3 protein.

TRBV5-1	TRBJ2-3	ASSLVAGGTSTDTQY
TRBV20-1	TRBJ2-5	SARSPVGEWAQY
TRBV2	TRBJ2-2	ASSSVGDTGELF
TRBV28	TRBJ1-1	ASREPYGTGAPTEAF
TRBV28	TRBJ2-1	ASSFGSLLYNEQF
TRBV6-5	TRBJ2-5	ASSYGAAGAIRLETQY
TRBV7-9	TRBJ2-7	ASSLEQGIKYEQY
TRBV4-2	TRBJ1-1	ASSQEMNGRGKVAF
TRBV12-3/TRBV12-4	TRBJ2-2	ASDRGRGTGELF
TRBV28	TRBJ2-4	ASSSPPVAKNIQY
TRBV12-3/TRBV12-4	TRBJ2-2	ASSLGGRAVAGELF
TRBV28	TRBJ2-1	ASSWASGSFNEQF
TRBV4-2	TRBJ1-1	ASSRNVNTEAF
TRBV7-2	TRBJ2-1	ASNYVAGGYEQF
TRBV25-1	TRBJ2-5	ASSEPGGETQY
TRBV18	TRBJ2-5	ASSPPISGETQY
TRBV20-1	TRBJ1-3	SARETGGTRNTIY
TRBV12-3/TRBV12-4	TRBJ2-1	ASGGRGLYNEQF
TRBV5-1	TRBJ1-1	ASSLDLWDTEAF
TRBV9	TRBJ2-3	ASSVRGQRYEGADTQY
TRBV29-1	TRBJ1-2	SVEGIGSYGYT
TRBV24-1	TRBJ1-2	ATSDEGSGGTYGYT
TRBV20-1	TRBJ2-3	SALRRGSGGTQY
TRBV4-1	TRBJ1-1	ASSQAPGRTHEAF
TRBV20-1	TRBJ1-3	SAKPGHSVAGNTIY
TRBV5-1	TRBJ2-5	ASRDRGQETQY
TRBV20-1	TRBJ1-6	SANRQGNNSPLH
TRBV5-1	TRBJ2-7	ASGAVGRAEQY
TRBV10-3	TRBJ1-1	AISRGPREAF
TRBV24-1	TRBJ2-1	ATSDPRAPYNEQF
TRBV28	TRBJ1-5	ASSFGLSVNQPQH
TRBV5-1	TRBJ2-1	ASSLAASGSNSNEQF
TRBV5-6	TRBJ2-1	ASSPERGLYNEQF